This T cell receptor (beta chain) was sequenced for a study of cytomegalovirus exposure and HLA in healthy donors. Study summary: In a previous analysis, 95 million to 130 million unique TCR beta sequences were found from 150 million to 200 million T cells. The study, taken as a whole, reports: For TCR beta chains, V- and J-gene trimming was later linked to a missense DCLRE1C variant.

PCR was performed using 60 Vbeta and 13 Jbeta primers. TCRdb keeps only in-frame clones here, not all; method: immunoSEQ multiplex PCR. The sample lists approximately 84,000 clones, approximately 69% occurring once. To note about this clone: Its antigen is as yet unknown.

The junction had 2 bases not matched to a gene; V was cut back by 3 bases and J by 3 bases. This CDR3 spans 13 amino acids. Germline CDR1 SQVTM, CDR2 ANQGSEA. The rearrangement joins TRBV29-1 to TRBJ2-3, with TRBD2 identical over 8 bases. Sequencing input: PBMCs. This TCR derives from a man aged 35 to 55 in good health and CMV-seropositive. The CDR3, as DNA: TGCAGCGTTGACGCGGGAGGTACAGATACGCAGTATTTT. Translating gives CSVDAGGTDTQYF.